This T cell receptor beta chain emerged from a study of blood T cell repertoires in COVID-19. At the level of the study: Whether acute or convalescent, the COVID-19 samples came from the United States, Italy and Spain.

The table came from immunoSEQ multiplex PCR; TCRdb's copy has only in-frame clones and leaves some out. The table records some 50,000 clones, about nine tenths of them present only once. CDR1 is LNHDA, CDR2 SQIVND, per germline (reference sequence). V was pared by 8 bases and J by 1 base, with 14 bases between. This CDR3 region has 14 residues. The source is a middle-aged man with acute or convalescent COVID-19. This chain joins TRBV19 and TRBJ1-1, with a tentative D call TRBD1 (6 bases). The specimen sequenced was peripheral blood. The CDR3 coding sequence is TGTGCCAGTCGCCCCGGGACACCGAACACTGAAGCTTTCTTT. It yields the protein CASRPGTPNTEAFF.